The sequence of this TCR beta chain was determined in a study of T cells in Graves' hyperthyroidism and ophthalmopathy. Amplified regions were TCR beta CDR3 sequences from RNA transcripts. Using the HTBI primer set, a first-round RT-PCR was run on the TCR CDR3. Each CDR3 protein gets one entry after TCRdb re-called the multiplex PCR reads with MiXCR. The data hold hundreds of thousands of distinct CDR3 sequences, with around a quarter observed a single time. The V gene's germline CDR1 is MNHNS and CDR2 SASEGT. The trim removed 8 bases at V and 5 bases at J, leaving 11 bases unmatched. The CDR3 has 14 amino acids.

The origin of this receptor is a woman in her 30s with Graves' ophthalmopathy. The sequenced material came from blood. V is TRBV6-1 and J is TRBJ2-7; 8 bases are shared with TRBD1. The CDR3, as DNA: TGTGCCAGCGGAGACAGGGGTGATTTTGACGAGCAGTACTTC. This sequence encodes CASGDRGDFDEQYF.